The entry below describes one T cell receptor (beta chain). Its matching antigen is unknown. Sample treatment: around 19 received Ad26.COV2.S at low or high dose, single or two shots; about 5 received placebo; per-sample allocation not given. On day 63 after the first injection, vaccine and placebo recipients gave samples. Boston supplied an adult donor aged 18-55 years. The sample originates from a study of Ad26.COV2.S vaccination and SARS-CoV-2 variants. Study-wide context: Within the COV1001 Ad26.COV2.S trial arm, the donor was enrolled. Intramuscularly, Ad26.COV2.S was given either once or twice, 56 days apart. Study results and caveats: Non-spike TCR breadth showed similarity between vaccine and placebo recipients.

The repertoire was sequenced with immunoSEQ multiplex PCR; TCRdb's copy has only in-frame clones and lacks some. The sample shows 320,000 or so clones, roughly 90% of them seen only once. The CDR3 contains 16 residues. Trimming took 1 base from V and 1 from J, leaving 13 bases between them. From germline, CDR1 is SGHVS and CDR2 FQNEAQ. This chain links TRBV7-8 with TRBJ1-1; D might be TRBD1 (5 bases). The material sequenced was peripheral blood, taken in a trial of Ad26.COV2.S vaccine versus placebo. This TCR derives from a person aged 18-60 years who received the Ad26.COV2.S COVID-19 vaccine or a placebo. The CDR3 DNA reads TGTGCCAGCAGCTTAGTTCTTGCAGGGTCGAACACTGAAGCTTTCTTT. Translated: CASSLVLAGSNTEAFF. Full variable domain (outside the CDR3, taken from reference TRBV7-8 and TRBJ1-1): GAGVSQSPRYKVAKRGQDVALRCDPISGHVSLFWYQQALGQGPEFLTYFQNEAQLDKSGLPSDRFFAERPEGSVSTLKIQRTQQEDSAVYLCASSLVLAGSNTEAFFGQGTRLTVV.